The 12 T cell receptor beta chains below were found in one sample sequenced in a study of CD8+CD57+ T cells in acquired aplastic anemia. Researchers used genomic DNA as the template to profile TCR beta VDJ and CDR3. TCRdb re-called the reads through MiXCR, storing one row per CDR3 protein. The sample has fewer than 200,000 distinct CDR3 sequences; over 40% are singletons. For sequencing, patients were chosen who had shown expansion of CD8+CD57+ cells by flow cytometry. Material: sorted CD4+, CD8+, or CD8+CD57+ T cells (not recorded which) from PBMCs. The receptors stem from a human donor with aplastic anemia.

The V call is TRBV2, the J call TRBJ1-1; 9 bases map to TRBD1. There are 15 residues in the CDR3. With 4 bases clipped from V and 5 bases from J, the junction kept 8 bases outside the gene matches. Germline lookup yields CDR1 SNHLY and CDR2 FYNNEI. CDR3 sequence: CASSVTGGGLTEAFF. The CDR3 coding sequence is TGTGCCAGCAGTGTTACAGGGGGCGGTTTGACTGAAGCTTTCTTT.

The chain is built from TRBV19 and TRBJ1-5; tentatively, D is TRBD1 (6 bases). Trimming left V 8 bases short and J 7 bases short, with 21 bases between. Germline V CDR1 and CDR2: LNHDA, SQIVND (reference sequence). This CDR3 is built from 15 residues. The CDR3 sequence is CASAKQGAFGQPQHF. The CDR3 nucleotides read TGTGCCAGTGCCAAACAGGGCGCCTTCGGCCAGCCCCAGCATTTT.

The chain combines TRBV19 with TRBJ2-7; TRBD2 matches at 12 bases. The CDR3 length is 15 residues. The germline gives CDR1 LNHDA, CDR2 SQIVND (reference sequence). Losses at the gene ends were 5 bases for V and 5 bases for J; bases not matched to a gene: 7. The CDR3 nucleotides read TGTGCCAGTAGTCCACGGACTAGCGGGGAAAACGAGCAGTACTTC. This gives the protein CASSPRTSGENEQYF.

The rearrangement uses TRBV16 and TRBJ1-1; D remains ambiguous. V dropped 3 bases and J dropped 10 bases, with 6 bases sitting between them. CDR3 length: 10 residues. The germline gives CDR1 KGHSY, CDR2 FQNENV. CDR3 DNA: TGTGCCAGCAGCCATGAAAGAGCTTTCTTT. Its translation is CASSHERAFF.

The V gene is TRBV24-1, the J gene TRBJ1-2; 8 positions match TRBD1. The V gene end was trimmed by 3 bases and the J gene end by 6 bases; junction bases not matched to a gene: 5. The CDR3 length is 14 residues. Germline V gene data show CDR1 as KGHDR and CDR2 as SFDVKD. The CDR3 region has the DNA TGTGCCACCAGTGATCCGGACAGGGTCGATGGCTACACCTTC. Translation gives CATSDPDRVDGYTF.

Only one count was recorded for this clonotype. V usage is TRBV7-9 and J usage is TRBJ2-7; a weak D match, TRBD1 (6 bases). The CDR3 runs to 12 residues. The V and J ends lost 5 bases and 12 bases respectively, with 17 bases between them. Germline CDR1 and CDR2: SEHNR and FQNEAQ (reference sequence). This CDR3 reads CASSRQGGHLYF. CDR3 nucleotides: TGTGCCAGCAGCCGCCAAGGGGGACACCTGTACTTC.

The genes are TRBV7-2 and TRBJ2-5; D gene unclear. The CDR3 sequence is 13 residues long. Germline lookup yields CDR1 SGHTA and CDR2 FQGNSA. V was pared by 4 bases and J by 4 bases, with 10 bases between. CDR3 in amino acids: CASSSVSGETQYF. CDR3 coding DNA: TGTGCCAGCAGCTCTGTTTCTGGAGAGACCCAGTACTTC. Full variable domain (outside the CDR3, taken from reference TRBV7-2 and TRBJ2-5): GAGVSQSPSNKVTEKGKDVELRCDPISGHTALYWYRQSLGQGLEFLIYFQGNSAPDKSGLPSDRFSAERTGGSVSTLTIQRTQQEDSAVYLCASSSVSGETQYFGPGTRLLVL.

In its sample, this clonotype was seen many times. The rearrangement uses TRBV2 and TRBJ2-1; 7 bases align to TRBD2. Germline trimming cut 4 bases from V and 6 bases from J; bases unmatched to any gene: 6. Germline V gene lookup returns CDR1 SNHLY and CDR2 FYNNEI. The CDR3 length is 14 residues. The CDR3 DNA reads TGTGCCAGCAGTGTGGTGGGAGGGCCCAATGAGCAGTTCTTC. The encoded protein is CASSVVGGPNEQFF.

As to this clonotype: This is likely a read error, given that the CDR3 carries no conserved phenylalanine or tryptophan at its end. The DNA is left out, because the CDR3 cannot be placed on it with certainty; the CDR3 is given as TCRdb lists it. This chain links TRBV5-4 with TRBJ2-7; the tabulated D call, TRBD2, remains unverified against the DNA. 9 amino acids form the CDR3, both terminal residues included. Germline CDR1 reads SGHNT; CDR2 reads YYREEE (reference sequence). CDR3 protein: CASSSGLAG.

This clonotype appeared a single time. The chain joins TRBV7-2 to TRBJ1-1; no reliable D call. Germline V gene sequence: CDR1 SGHTA, CDR2 FQGNSA. The CDR3 runs to 14 residues. Trimming removed 1 base at V and 1 base at J, with 7 bases between. The CDR3 nucleotides are TGTGCCAGCAGCTTAGTAAGTAGGAACACTGAAGCTTTCTTT. Amino acid sequence: CASSLVSRNTEAFF.

There are many counts of this clonotype. The chain has TRBV2 and TRBJ2-2; 7 bases are shared with TRBD1. V dropped 5 bases and J dropped 8; count of bases not matched to a gene: 11. This CDR3 has 15 residues. The germline V gene encodes CDR1 SNHLY and CDR2 FYNNEI. CDR3 DNA sequence: TGTGCCAGCAGTAGGCGGACAGGTCGGTCAGGGGAGCTGTTTTTT. This encodes CASSRRTGRSGELFF.

This clonotype has at least ten counts. This sequence joins TRBV7-3 and TRBJ1-2; D perhaps matches TRBD1 (5 bases). V gave up 1 base and J gave up 5 bases, with 17 bases separating them. The CDR3 length is 16 residues. Germline CDR1 reads SGHTA; CDR2 reads FQGTGA. CDR3 sequence: CASSLNAWGSLYGYTF. In DNA form, the CDR3 reads TGTGCCAGCAGCTTAAACGCGTGGGGCAGCCTATATGGCTACACCTTC.